Below, 13 T cell receptor beta chains from the same sample are listed, as sequenced in a study of control samples from healthy donors and cancer patients. Profiling relied on immunoSEQ multiplex PCR, and the TCRdb table lists in-frame clones only, not all of them. Counted here are 120,000 or so clones, roughly 90% occurring once; the ten biggest clones make up 8.5% to 10%. The sequencing sample was made of blood. The receptors stem from a man between 18 and 29 years old in good health.

The chain couples TRBV4-1 to TRBJ1-1; unclear D gene. Looked up from germline, CDR1 is MGHRA and CDR2 is YSYEKL. The CDR3 is made up of 14 amino acids. The germline V and J ends were trimmed by 2 bases and 1 base, with 8 bases remaining between them. The CDR3 region has the DNA TGCGCCAGCAGCCAAATTCCCAGGAACACTGAAGCTTTCTTT. It codes for CASSQIPRNTEAFF.

The J gene is TRBJ1-3, the V gene TRBV10-2; D unclear. CDR1 WSHSY and CDR2 SAAADI come from the germline V gene. The CDR3 extends over 13 amino acids. The ends were cut back, 2 bases at V and 6 bases at J, with 8 bases in the middle. CDR3 region: CASSESEENTIYF. As DNA, the CDR3 is TGCGCCAGCAGTGAGAGTGAGGAAAACACCATATATTTT.

This CDR3 is CASSEEVGPGFF. The CDR3 nucleotides read TGTGCCAGCAGTGAAGAAGTGGGGCCGGGGTTCTTC. V is TRBV2 and J is TRBJ2-1; D is possibly TRBD1 (5 bases). Trimming cost V 1 base and J 15 bases, with 13 bases left between them. Germline V gene data show CDR1 as SNHLY and CDR2 as FYNNEI. This CDR3 region has 12 residues. Full variable domain (rest looked up from reference TRBV2 and TRBJ2-1): EPEVTQTPSHQVTQMGQEVILRCVPISNHLYFYWYRQILGQKVEFLVSFYNNEISEKSEIFDDQFSVERPDGSNFTLKIRSTKLEDSAMYFCASSEEVGPGFFGPGTRLTVL.

This clone was detected only once. The chain recombines TRBV7-7 with TRBJ1-4; 10 nucleotides agree with TRBD1. The V and J ends lost 5 bases and 6 bases, in that order; junction bases with no gene match: 6. CDR3 length equals 15 residues. Germline assignment: CDR1 SSHAT and CDR2 FNYEAQ (reference sequence). CDR3 coding DNA: TGTGCCAGCAGCCCGGGACAGGGGAGACATGAAAAACTGTTTTTT. Its protein product is CASSPGQGRHEKLFF.

V is TRBV19 and J is TRBJ2-1; 15 nucleotides align to TRBD2. Looked up from germline, CDR1 is LNHDA and CDR2 is SQIVND (reference sequence). The CDR3 sequence is 21 residues long. The J segment lost 0 bases and the V segment lost 6 bases, leaving 15 bases of the junction unmatched. The CDR3 DNA reads TGTGCCAGTAGCCTGGGACTAGCGGGGGGTGCCCGACTTAACTCCTACAATGAGCAGTTCTTC. Its translation: CASSLGLAGGARLNSYNEQFF.

V is TRBV7-9 and J is TRBJ1-1; D gene ambiguous. Trimming removed 1 base at V and 0 bases at J, with 6 bases between. The length of the CDR3 is 14 residues. Germline-derived CDR1 and CDR2 are SEHNR and FQNEAQ (reference sequence). The CDR3 is CASSLVEMNTEAFF. The CDR3 DNA reads TGTGCCAGCAGCTTAGTTGAGATGAACACTGAAGCTTTCTTT. Looking up the rest from reference TRBV7-9 and TRBJ1-1 gives the full variable domain: DTGVSQNPRHKITKRGQNVTFRCDPISEHNRLYWYRQTLGQGPEFLTYFQNEAQLEKSRLLSDRFSAERPKGSFSTLEIQRTEQGDSAMYLCASSLVEMNTEAFFGQGTRLTVV.

The genes are TRBV5-1 and TRBJ1-5; weak D call: TRBD1 (5 bases). In germline, CDR1 is SGHRS, CDR2 YFSETQ. The CDR3 runs 15 residues. V was shortened by 4 bases and J by 2 bases, with 13 bases between the two germline ends. CDR3 sequence (DNA): TGCGCCAGCAGCCTTACAGGTAGCGGCAATCAGCCCCAGCATTTT. Its translation: CASSLTGSGNQPQHF.

With respect to this clone: One end of the junction fails to match germline, which may point to a read error. The chain links TRBV3-1 (or the pseudogene TRBV3-2) to TRBJ2-3; 7 bases map to TRBD2. Germline V gene lookup returns CDR1 LGHDT and CDR2 YNNKEL (reference sequence). This CDR3 is built from 16 residues. CDR3 DNA: TGTACCAGCAGCCGCCCCTATGCGGGGGTCGGAGATACGCAGTATTTT. Protein sequence: CTSSRPYAGVGDTQYF.

The chain is built from TRBV5-1 and TRBJ1-6, with a possible D match to TRBD1 (5 bases). This CDR3 is 14 amino acids long. V dropped 5 bases and J dropped 8 bases, with 14 bases sitting between them. Germline V gene lookup returns CDR1 SGHRS and CDR2 YFSETQ. CDR3 nucleotides: TGCGCCAGCAGGGTGGCGGGGGTCGATTCACCCCTCCACTTT. Its protein is CASRVAGVDSPLHF.

The chain couples TRBV11-2 to TRBJ1-6; D not certain. CDR3 length: 13 residues. The V end was cut by 8 bases, the J end by 7 bases, with 12 bases between. Per the germline V gene, CDR1 is SGHAT and CDR2 is FQNNGV. The CDR3 spells CASGVWLNSPLHF. The CDR3 nucleotides read TGTGCCAGCGGGGTATGGCTCAATTCACCCCTCCACTTT.

The chain links TRBV5-1 to TRBJ1-1; maybe TRBD1 (5 bases). The V end was cut by 2 bases, the J end by 3 bases, with 8 bases between. Germline V gives CDR1 SGHRS, CDR2 YFSETQ. This CDR3 is 13 amino acids long. CDR3 amino acids: CASSFSGDTEAFF. The CDR3 DNA reads as TGCGCCAGCAGCTTTTCGGGGGACACTGAAGCTTTCTTT.

The rearrangement links TRBV7-9 to TRBJ1-5; a possible D gene is TRBD1 (5 bases). Trimming took 4 bases from V and 8 from J, leaving 15 bases between them. The CDR3 is 14 amino acids. Germline V gene lookup returns CDR1 SEHNR and CDR2 FQNEAQ (reference sequence). The CDR3 sequence is CASSSRDAIKPQHF. Here the CDR3 DNA reads TGTGCCAGCAGCTCTCGGGACGCAATCAAGCCCCAGCATTTT.

This clone was counted a single time. V is TRBV19 and J is TRBJ2-1; no clear D. Germline CDR1 LNHDA, CDR2 SQIVND (reference sequence). V was clipped by 0 bases and J by 10 bases, with 10 bases between them. The CDR3 consists of 13 residues. The CDR3: CASSIDLDIEQFF. The CDR3 nucleotides read TGTGCCAGTAGTATAGATCTTGATATAGAGCAGTTCTTC.